Listed here are 26 T cell receptor beta chains from one sample, sequenced in a study of cytomegalovirus exposure and HLA in healthy donors. The PCR made use of 60 Vbeta and 13 Jbeta primers. Only in-frame clones appear in the TCRdb table, and some are missing; sequencing was by immunoSEQ multiplex PCR. The sample shows about 160,000 clones, about 81% of them seen only once. The sequenced material came from PBMCs. These receptors all stem from a girl aged 10 to 17 in good health and CMV-seropositive.

Turning to this clone: The germline gene is not matched at one end of the junction; a read error may be the cause. V is TRBV7-7 and J is TRBJ2-3; perhaps TRBD2 as D (6 bases). The germline gives CDR1 SSHAT, CDR2 FNYEAQ (reference sequence). This CDR3 has 14 amino acids. CDR3 protein: CASSSGLSTDTQYF. In nucleotides, the CDR3 is TGTGCTAGCAGCTCGGGACTTAGCACAGATACGCAGTATTTT.

This clone was observed a handful of times. V gene TRBV28 combines with J gene TRBJ2-7, with D unclear. The CDR3 contains 14 residues. The V end lost 7 bases, the J end lost 3 bases, and 16 bases lay between the germline ends. Germline V gene lookup returns CDR1 MDHEN and CDR2 SYDVKM. Here the CDR3 DNA reads TGTGCCAGCACAACCAGGCAAGGTGACTACGAGCAGTACTTC. Its protein product is CASTTRQGDYEQYF.

The chain joins TRBV4-2 to TRBJ1-2; TRBD1 is a possible D gene (6 bases). This CDR3 has 14 amino acids. Between the trimmed V and J ends, which lost 0 bases and 4 bases, there was a span of 9 bases. CDR1 and CDR2 (germline): LGHNA, YNFKEQ. The CDR3 sequence: CASSQDGQSYGYTF. The CDR3 DNA sequence: TGTGCCAGCAGCCAAGACGGACAGAGCTATGGCTACACCTTC.

V and J are TRBV27 and TRBJ2-7, with D possibly TRBD2 on 6 matching bases. Trimming took 7 bases from V and 3 from J, leaving 16 bases between them. The germline CDR1 and CDR2 sequences are MNHEY and SMNVEV (reference sequence). The CDR3 totals 14 residues. The CDR3 DNA sequence: TGTGCCAGCAACCCCAGTGGAGGGATCTACGAGCAGTACTTC. It translates to CASNPSGGIYEQYF.

V gene TRBV29-1 combines with J gene TRBJ2-2, with 7 nucleotides matching TRBD1. CDR1 is SQVTM and CDR2 is ANQGSEA in the germline V gene. The CDR3 sequence is 14 residues long. V was pared by 1 base and J by 9 bases, with 8 bases of the junction left unmatched. The CDR3: CSVEGTGDVRELFF. Here the CDR3 DNA reads TGCAGCGTTGAAGGTACAGGGGATGTCAGGGAGCTGTTTTTT.

This rearrangement joins TRBV5-1 to TRBJ2-3; the D is unclear. V was pared by 0 bases and J by 5 bases, with 13 bases between. Germline V lookup: CDR1 SGHRS, CDR2 YFSETQ. The CDR3 spans 15 residues. The chain's CDR3 is CASSLVALRRDTQYF. The CDR3 coding sequence is TGCGCCAGCAGCTTGGTAGCCCTGCGTAGAGATACGCAGTATTTT.

The V and J genes are TRBV30 and TRBJ1-1; 10 bases agree with TRBD1. There are 15 residues in the CDR3. Trimming took 2 bases from V and 4 from J; bases not matched to a gene: 7. Germline V lookup: CDR1 GTSNPN, CDR2 SVGIG (reference sequence). The CDR3 DNA reads as TGTGCCTGGAGTCTCTTCAGGACAGGGGGCACTGAAGCTTTCTTT. Translation gives CAWSLFRTGGTEAFF.

The V and J genes are TRBV28 and TRBJ2-7, with a possible D match to TRBD1 (7 bases). Trimming cost V 6 bases and J 1 base, with 16 bases left between them. Germline V gives CDR1 MDHEN, CDR2 SYDVKM. The CDR3 runs 15 residues. CDR3 in DNA: TGTGCCAGCAGATTCGTCCAGGGGGGTTCCTACGAGCAGTACTTC. Its translation is CASRFVQGGSYEQYF.

This clone was seen more than once but under ten times. The rearrangement links TRBV5-1 to TRBJ2-1; 9 nucleotides agree with TRBD2. CDR1 and CDR2 from the germline V gene are SGHRS and YFSETQ. This CDR3 region has 16 residues. The V segment lost 0 bases and the J segment 7 bases; nucleotides outside the gene matches: 8. CDR3 amino acids: CASSLVFQREENEQFF. The CDR3 DNA reads as TGCGCCAGCAGCTTGGTCTTCCAGCGGGAGGAGAATGAGCAGTTCTTC.

This chain connects TRBV2 to TRBJ1-1; D is unresolved. The ends were cut back, 3 bases at V and 7 bases at J, with 9 bases in the middle. Germline CDR1 is SNHLY and CDR2 is FYNNEI. The CDR3 is 12 residues long. CDR3 bases: TGTGCCAGCAGTGACTCACCGGGTGAAGCTTTCTTT. Its protein product is CASSDSPGEAFF.

The rearrangement links TRBV4-1 to TRBJ1-2; weak D call: TRBD1 (6 bases). The ends were cut back, 0 bases at V and 4 bases at J, with 18 bases in the middle. The CDR3 runs to 17 residues. Germline loops: CDR1 MGHRA, CDR2 YSYEKL. The DNA of the CDR3 is TGCGCCAGCAGCCAAGATGGCGGACAGCAACATTTCTATGGCTACACCTTC. Protein product: CASSQDGGQQHFYGYTF.

This chain uses TRBV6-1 with TRBJ2-3; 8 nucleotides line up with TRBD1. Germline CDR1 MNHNS, CDR2 SASEGT. The V segment lost 4 bases and the J segment 2 bases; nucleotides outside the gene matches: 5. This CDR3 region has 15 residues. The CDR3 spells CASSVGQGVTDTQYF. The CDR3 DNA reads TGTGCCAGCAGTGTAGGACAGGGAGTCACAGATACGCAGTATTTT.

CDR3 loop: CASNYRGDQETQYF. Here the CDR3 DNA reads TGTGCCAGCAATTACAGGGGTGATCAAGAGACCCAGTACTTC. J is TRBJ2-5 and V is TRBV6-1; TRBD1 agrees at 7 bases. This CDR3 comprises 14 residues. V dropped 7 bases and J dropped 2; count of bases not matched to a gene: 7. Germline V gene sequence: CDR1 MNHNS, CDR2 SASEGT.

This clone was counted between two and nine times. The chain's CDR3 is CAASSMVRGGYTF. The CDR3 coding sequence is TGTGCCGCCAGTAGTATGGTGAGAGGAGGCTACACCTTC. The chain has TRBV19 and TRBJ1-2, with unresolved D. Looked up from germline, CDR1 is LNHDA and CDR2 is SQIVND (reference sequence). V was trimmed by 11 bases and J by 8 bases, leaving 21 bases between them. There are 13 residues in the CDR3.

The chain combines TRBV2 with TRBJ1-4; maybe TRBD1 (5 bases). Trimming cost V 8 bases and J 0 bases, with 10 bases left between them. Germline V lookup: CDR1 SNHLY, CDR2 FYNNEI. The CDR3 extends over 14 amino acids. Written as DNA, the CDR3 is TGTGCCAGCGGGGCGGATGCAACTAATGAAAAACTGTTTTTT. The encoded protein is CASGADATNEKLFF.

This clone has only one observation. One end of the junction is discordant with germline, which a read error may explain. CDR3 nucleotide sequence: TGTTCCAGCAGCTTAGGATCCGGGACAGCTTCCTACGAGCAGTACTTC. It specifies CSSSLGSGTASYEQYF. V gene TRBV7-9 combines with J gene TRBJ2-7; 7 bases map to TRBD1. The CDR3 contains 16 residues. Germline V CDR1 and CDR2: SEHNR, FQNEAQ (reference sequence).

Worth noting for this clone: One end of the junction does not line up with germline, which may come from a read error. The V and J genes are TRBV29-1 and TRBJ2-4, with TRBD1 identical over 7 bases. The CDR3 contains 13 residues. CDR1 is SQVTM, CDR2 ANQGSEA, per germline. CDR3 in DNA: TGCAGCGCTGAAGGGGGCTACGAAAACATTCAGTACTTC. Protein product: CSAEGGYENIQYF.

The chain couples TRBV7-2 to TRBJ2-5, with 11 bases that match TRBD2. Germline V gene sequence: CDR1 SGHTA, CDR2 FQGNSA. The CDR3 consists of 15 residues. V shed 5 bases, J shed 1 base, and the junction held 3 bases outside the gene matches. In nucleotides, the CDR3 is TGTGCCAGCAGCAGGACTAGCGGGCCCCAAGAGACCCAGTACTTC. It is translated as CASSRTSGPQETQYF.

V and J are TRBV9 and TRBJ2-1; D ambiguous. V was clipped by 0 bases and J by 9 bases, with 7 bases between them. The germline CDR1 and CDR2 sequences are SGDLS and YYNGEE. There are 12 residues in the CDR3. The CDR3 loop reads CASSVGTAEQFF. Here the CDR3 DNA reads TGTGCCAGCAGCGTAGGAACAGCTGAGCAGTTCTTC.

V usage is TRBV29-1 and J usage is TRBJ1-2, with TRBD1 matching over 7 bases. Germline assignment: CDR1 SQVTM and CDR2 ANQGSEA. V shed 4 bases, J shed 0 bases, and the junction held 8 bases outside the gene matches. The CDR3 sequence is 15 residues long. The CDR3: CSVADRAPANYGYTF. The CDR3 DNA is TGCAGCGTTGCCGACAGGGCCCCGGCTAACTATGGCTACACCTTC.

V is TRBV2 and J is TRBJ2-1, with 8 bases fitting TRBD2. The CDR3 has 14 amino acids. V dropped 6 bases and J dropped 8; count of bases not matched to a gene: 9. The germline CDR1 and CDR2 sequences are SNHLY and FYNNEI. The DNA for the CDR3 is TGTGCCAGCAGACCCGGGGCTAGCGGGTATGAGCAGTTCTTC. Protein product: CASRPGASGYEQFF.

The chain carries TRBV30 and TRBJ1-1; 7 nucleotides line up with TRBD1. Germline CDR1 GTSNPN, CDR2 SVGIG (reference sequence). V lost 5 bases and J lost 2; bases outside the gene matches: 5. The CDR3 covers 13 residues. CDR3 sequence (DNA): TGTGCCTGGGCCGGGACAGAAAACACTGAAGCTTTCTTT. Protein: CAWAGTENTEAFF.

CDR3 DNA: TGTGCCAGCAGCTGGCCTGGGGCCGGAAACACTGAAGCTTTCTTT. The encoded protein is CASSWPGAGNTEAFF. This rearrangement joins TRBV11-1 to TRBJ1-1; D perhaps matches TRBD1 (5 bases). The CDR3 runs 15 residues. Trimming cost V 4 bases and J 2 bases, with 14 bases left between them. Germline assignment: CDR1 SGHAT and CDR2 FQDESV (reference sequence).

This clone appeared a few times. The chain couples TRBV4-1 to TRBJ2-7; 7 bases match TRBD1. Trimming took 4 bases from V and 2 from J; bases not matched to a gene: 17. CDR1 MGHRA and CDR2 YSYEKL come from the germline V gene. This CDR3 region has 18 residues. The CDR3 bases are TGCGCCAGCAGCCCCCGTAGACCTCGGGACAGTTTACCCTACGAGCAGTACTTC. Residues: CASSPRRPRDSLPYEQYF.

This clone has only a few counts. The rearrangement links TRBV7-2 to TRBJ2-5; 12 bases map to TRBD2. Germline lookup yields CDR1 SGHTA and CDR2 FQGNSA. The CDR3 runs 17 residues. Trimming at V came to 5 bases and at J to 4 bases, leaving 11 bases not matched to a gene. CDR3 residues: CASSREKTSGGVETQYF. Written as DNA, the CDR3 is TGTGCCAGCAGCCGTGAGAAGACTAGCGGGGGCGTAGAGACCCAGTACTTC.

J is TRBJ2-1 and V is TRBV29-1, with a possible D match to TRBD1 (5 bases). The germline CDR1 and CDR2 sequences are SQVTM and ANQGSEA. The CDR3 spans 16 residues. The V end was cut by 2 bases, the J end by 8 bases, with 22 bases between. CDR3 sequence reads: CSVEPSEGSGLYEQFF. CDR3 sequence (DNA): TGCAGCGTTGAACCTTCCGAAGGTTCAGGGTTGTATGAGCAGTTCTTC.